A single sample gave rise to the 17 T cell receptor beta chains below, sequenced in a study of T-cell reconstitution after alpha-beta-depleted transplantation in children. Unique molecular identifiers were built into the TCRbeta library. TCRdb re-called the PCR reads through MiXCR, storing one row per CDR3 protein. Of some 240,000 distinct CDR3 sequences listed, around 12% were seen once; the top ten hold roughly 2.6%. Here the sequenced sample was PBMCs from the stem cell graft donor, taken from the stem cell graft. The receptors here all came from a human donor who donated a stem cell graft to a child with acute lymphoblastic leukemia.

This clonotype was observed many times. The V gene is TRBV7-9, the J gene TRBJ2-2, with 9 nucleotides matching TRBD1. The length of the CDR3 is 17 residues. The J segment lost 6 bases and the V segment lost 5 bases, leaving 13 bases of the junction unmatched. Germline lookup yields CDR1 SEHNR and CDR2 FQNEAQ (reference sequence). The CDR3 loop reads CASSTLRSRTGAGELFF. CDR3 bases: TGTGCCAGCAGCACACTACGTTCAAGGACAGGGGCCGGGGAGCTGTTTTTT.

This clonotype was observed many times. The rearrangement uses TRBV6-2 or TRBV6-3 and TRBJ1-5, with D uncertain. The CDR3 runs 14 residues. The V end was cut by 7 bases, the J end by 0 bases, with 10 bases between. The germline V gene encodes CDR1 MNHEY and CDR2 SVGEGT. CDR3 region: CASTPEFSNQPQHF. CDR3 DNA sequence: TGTGCCAGCACCCCGGAATTTAGCAATCAGCCCCAGCATTTT.

This clonotype was detected ten times or more. V gene TRBV5-5 combines with J gene TRBJ1-1, with TRBD1 matching 7 bases. Germline trimming cut 4 bases from V and 1 base from J; bases unmatched to any gene: 4. There are 14 residues in the CDR3. Germline CDR1 is SGHKS and CDR2 is YYEKEE (reference sequence). The CDR3 DNA follows: TGTGCCAGCAGCCTAAGGGACAGGAACACTGAAGCTTTCTTT. Translating it yields CASSLRDRNTEAFF.

In this sample, this clonotype turned up many times. V gene TRBV20-1 combines with J gene TRBJ2-7, with TRBD1 matching 9 bases. The CDR3 totals 15 residues. Germline V gives CDR1 DFQATT, CDR2 SNEGSKA (reference sequence). V lost 1 base to trimming and J lost 2 bases; unmatched junction nucleotides: 6. The CDR3 spells CSARAPQGAPYEQYF. As DNA, the CDR3 is TGCAGTGCTAGAGCTCCACAGGGGGCTCCCTACGAGCAGTACTTC.

In this sample, this clonotype turned up a few times. The gene calls are TRBV9 and TRBJ2-7, with D perhaps matching TRBD1 (5 bases). V was cut by 4 bases and J by 2 bases, with 19 bases left in between. Per the germline V gene, CDR1 is SGDLS and CDR2 is YYNGEE. This CDR3 comprises 16 residues. CDR3 DNA sequence: TGTGCCAGCAGCTCAAATAGGGGCCGGCCCCCCTACGAGCAGTACTTC. Protein sequence: CASSSNRGRPPYEQYF.

This clonotype was picked up many times. The CDR3 nucleotides are TGTGCCAGCAGCCAGGTTATGGAGACTAGCGGGGGCTCGTATCCGGAGACCCAGTACTTC. Translating gives CASSQVMETSGGSYPETQYF. The V call is TRBV4-2, the J call TRBJ2-5; 12 bases agree with TRBD2. Germline V gene data show CDR1 as LGHNA and CDR2 as YNFKEQ. With V trimmed by 3 bases and J by 5 bases, 19 bases remained unmatched. The CDR3 covers 20 residues.

Of note for this clonotype: A much more abundant neighbour one base away suggests this may be a read error. CDR3 region: CASSLAQGQPRELFF. CDR3 DNA sequence: TGTGCCAGCAGCTTGGCGCAGGGGCAGCCCAGGGAGCTGTTTTTT. This chain connects TRBV5-5 to TRBJ2-2; a weak D match, TRBD1 (6 bases). The CDR3 runs to 15 residues. Germline loops: CDR1 SGHKS, CDR2 YYEKEE (reference sequence). V was trimmed by 0 bases and J by 9 bases, leaving 15 bases between them.

This clonotype was seen at least ten times. This sequence joins TRBV7-2 and TRBJ2-1; maybe TRBD1 (6 bases). The germline V and J ends were trimmed by 5 bases and 4 bases, with 12 bases remaining between them. CDR3 length: 14 amino acids. Germline-derived CDR1 and CDR2 are SGHTA and FQGNSA. The CDR3 coding sequence is TGTGCCAGCAGCCACTCGGACAGTTACAATGAGCAGTTCTTC. Its protein product is CASSHSDSYNEQFF. The full variable domain, with the rest looked up from reference TRBV7-2 and TRBJ2-1, is GAGVSQSPSNKVTEKGKDVELRCDPISGHTALYWYRQSLGQGLEFLIYFQGNSAPDKSGLPSDRFSAERTGGSVSTLTIQRTQQEDSAVYLCASSHSDSYNEQFFGPGTRLTVL.

This clonotype was picked up many times. The chain carries TRBV5-1 and TRBJ2-2; D is uncertain. Germline loops: CDR1 SGHRS, CDR2 YFSETQ. Trimming took 5 bases from V and 6 from J, leaving 11 bases between them. CDR3 length: 13 amino acids. Here the CDR3 reads CASSQREAGELFF. The CDR3 bases are TGCGCCAGCAGTCAAAGAGAGGCCGGGGAGCTGTTTTTT.

This clonotype was seen repeatedly, ten times or more. This sequence joins TRBV4-2 and TRBJ2-1; the D is unclear. The CDR3 loop spans 11 amino acids. V was cut by 1 base and J by 12 bases, with 7 bases left in between. Germline CDR1 reads LGHNA; CDR2 reads YNFKEQ. This CDR3 reads CASSQGVGQFF. The CDR3 region has the DNA TGTGCCAGCAGCCAAGGAGTGGGGCAGTTCTTC.

This clonotype appeared many times. This chain uses TRBV6-2 or TRBV6-3 with TRBJ2-7; 11 bases are shared with TRBD2. Per the germline V gene, CDR1 is MNHEY and CDR2 is SVGEGT. CDR3 length: 15 amino acids. J lost 5 bases, V lost 0 bases, and 3 bases had no gene match. DNA for the CDR3: TGTGCCAGCAGTTACTCCCTAGCGGGAGGAAACGAGCAGTACTTC. Protein product: CASSYSLAGGNEQYF.

Note on this clonotype: Mismatch with germline at one junction end may stem from a read error. The chain uses TRBV20-1 and TRBJ1-1, with 10 bases aligning to TRBD1. Germline assignment: CDR1 DFQATT and CDR2 SNEGSKA (reference sequence). CDR3 length: 17 residues. CDR3 sequence reads: CCARDRRQGAQNTEAFF. CDR3 bases: TGCTGTGCTAGAGATCGACGACAGGGGGCCCAGAACACTGAAGCTTTCTTT.

V gene TRBV20-1 combines with J gene TRBJ2-1, with TRBD2 identical over 10 bases. V shed 5 bases, J shed 3 bases, and the junction held 10 bases outside the gene matches. This CDR3 comprises 16 residues. Germline V gene sequence: CDR1 DFQATT, CDR2 SNEGSKA (reference sequence). Here the CDR3 reads CSAPRTSGLLYNEQFF. CDR3 nucleotide sequence: TGCAGTGCTCCACGGACTAGCGGATTGCTCTACAATGAGCAGTTCTTC.

In this sample, this clonotype turned up many times. The chain recombines TRBV7-9 with TRBJ2-5; D is possibly TRBD2 (6 bases). Per germline, CDR1 SEHNR and CDR2 FQNEAQ (reference sequence). Trimming removed 5 bases at V and 4 bases at J, with 14 bases between. The CDR3 sequence is 14 residues long. The chain's CDR3 is CASSLRGNRETQYF. DNA of the CDR3: TGTGCCAGCAGCCTCCGGGGGAACCGAGAGACCCAGTACTTC.

This clonotype showed up many times. V and J are TRBV18 and TRBJ1-3; TRBD1 might be the D (5 bases). The CDR3 covers 16 residues. Germline lookup yields CDR1 KGHSH and CDR2 LQKENI. Trimming removed 5 bases at V and 0 bases at J, with 14 bases between. In DNA form, the CDR3 reads TGTGCCAGCTCAGCGGACACTCTTGACTCTGGAAACACCATATATTTT. It encodes CASSADTLDSGNTIYF.

This clonotype was counted ten times or more. V is TRBV10-1 and J is TRBJ2-7, with D uncertain. CDR3 length equals 13 residues. Trimming removed 4 bases from V and 9 bases from J, with 16 bases in between. CDR1 and CDR2 from the germline V gene are WNHNN and SYGVQD (reference sequence). CDR3 in amino acids: CASSGPGLTTQYF. In nucleotides, the CDR3 is TGCGCCAGCAGTGGTCCAGGCCTTACGACGCAGTACTTC.

This clonotype came up many times. This chain links TRBV4-3 with TRBJ2-3; TRBD2 agrees at 9 bases. This CDR3 contains 16 residues. Per germline, CDR1 LGHNA and CDR2 YSLEER. Trimming took 3 bases from V and 7 from J; bases not matched to a gene: 11. The CDR3 spells CASSHPGAGGPNTQYF. CDR3 nucleotides: TGCGCCAGCAGCCACCCAGGGGCGGGAGGGCCTAATACGCAGTATTTT.